A selection of T cell receptor beta chains follows, all from one sample in a study of T cells in Graves' hyperthyroidism and ophthalmopathy. TCRdb reprocessed the multiplex PCR reads via MiXCR and lists one record per CDR3 protein. The sample contains 300,000 to 400,000 distinct CDR3 sequences, around 14% of which appear only once. Sequencing input: blood. The receptors stem from a woman under 40 with Graves' hyperthyroidism. Both conserved end residues are part of each CDR3. D genes are given only for firm matches. Not every row has a clone size; where given, it reads once, few, many or a size class.

V gene	clone size	J gene	D gene	CDR3 DNA	CDR3 protein
TRBV13	many	TRBJ1-1	NA	TGTGCCAGCAGCACACAAGACCGGGACACCGAAGCTTTCTTT	CASSTQDRDTEAFF
TRBV6-1	NA	TRBJ2-7	TRBD1	TGTGCCAGTACCGGGACAGGGAGGTGGCACGAGCAGTACTTC	CASTGTGRWHEQYF
TRBV20-1	many	TRBJ1-4	TRBD1	TGCAGTGCAAGTGGACAGGGGGATGAAAAACTGTTTTTT	CSASGQGDEKLFF
TRBV27	NA	TRBJ2-1	NA	TGTGCCAGCAGTTTATGGGTAGAGGGATTCGAGCAGTTCTTC	CASSLWVEGFEQFF
TRBV2	many	TRBJ2-4	NA	TGTGCCAGCACCAGCAAAAACATTCAGTACTTC	CASTSKNIQYF
TRBV7-2	NA	TRBJ1-2	NA	TGTGCCAGCAGCTCAAGGAGGACCCGGCAATATGGCTACACCTTC	CASSSRRTRQYGYTF
TRBV19	NA	TRBJ2-6	NA	TGTGCCAGTAGTTACGGGGCTGGGGCCAACGTCCTGACTTTC	CASSYGAGANVLTF
TRBV20-1	many	TRBJ1-5	NA	TGCAGTGCTAGAGGGGGGGGGGATCAGCCCCAGCATTTT	CSARGGGDQPQHF
TRBV11-2	many	TRBJ2-4	NA	TGTGCCAGCACCCCTGGGGCCAAAAACATTCAGTACTTC	CASTPGAKNIQYF
TRBV30	NA	TRBJ1-2	NA	TGTGCCTGGAGTGCCGGAATCTACACCTTC	CAWSAGIYTF
TRBV20-1	NA	TRBJ2-4	TRBD2	TGCAGTGCTCGCAGGACTAGCAAAAACATTCAGTACTTC	CSARRTSKNIQYF
TRBV20-1	many	TRBJ2-3	NA	TGCAGTGCTAGAGAGAGGGCAGTAATCACAGATACGCAGTATTTT	CSARERAVITDTQYF
TRBV12-3/TRBV12-4	many	TRBJ2-3	NA	TGTGCCAGCAGTTCCGCACCGGTGCCCGTTTACTTAGATACGCAGTATTTT	CASSSAPVPVYLDTQYF
TRBV5-4	few	TRBJ2-1	NA	TGTGCCAGCAGCTTGGTGGTGGGAGGCAATGAGCAGTTCTTC	CASSLVVGGNEQFF
TRBV20-1	few	TRBJ2-2	NA	TGCAGTGCTAGATCCGGGACAAGTGGCACCGGGGAGCTGTTTTTT	CSARSGTSGTGELFF
TRBV28	many	TRBJ2-3	TRBD2	TGTGCCAGCAGGCCGACTAGCAGCACAGATACGCAGTATTTT	CASRPTSSTDTQYF
TRBV12-3/TRBV12-4	many	TRBJ1-1	NA	TGTGCCAGCAGTTTCCCGGGCACTGAAGCTTTCTTT	CASSFPGTEAFF
TRBV27	few	TRBJ2-2	NA	TGTGCCAGCAGTTTACCCTCTGACCCCCGCACCGGGGAGCTGTTTTTT	CASSLPSDPRTGELFF
TRBV7-2	few	TRBJ2-1	NA	TGTGCCAGCAGCCCGAAGGGTGGCTCGTACAATGAGCAGTTCTTC	CASSPKGGSYNEQFF
TRBV6-1	many	TRBJ2-5	TRBD1	TGTGCCAGCAGTGAAAGGAAGACAAGGGGGCATAGAGAGACCCAGTACTTC	CASSERKTRGHRETQYF
TRBV5-5	NA	TRBJ2-1	TRBD1	TGCGCCAGCAGCCCGGGACAGGGTCTTGGCAATGAGCAGTTCTTC	CASSPGQGLGNEQFF
TRBV28	many	TRBJ2-5	NA	TGTGCCAGCAGTTTAACAGATCAAGAGACCCAGTACTTC	CASSLTDQETQYF
TRBV4-1	few	TRBJ2-2	TRBD2	TGCGCCAGCAGCCCCAGAGGGGATCAAAGCGGGAGGGGGGCTTCGGCCGGGGAGCTGTTTTTT	CASSPRGDQSGRGASAGELFF
TRBV20-1	NA	TRBJ2-2	TRBD1	TGCAGTGCTAGAGATAGTGGGACAGGGTCTGGCGGGGAGCTGTTTTTT	CSARDSGTGSGGELFF
TRBV5-5	NA	TRBJ2-7	TRBD1	TGTGCCAGCAGTTATTATGGGACAGGGTTGTACGAGCAGTACTTC	CASSYYGTGLYEQYF
TRBV7-8	many	TRBJ1-2	NA	TGTGCCAGCAGCTTAGATAAAGCATATGGCTACACCTTC	CASSLDKAYGYTF